The clone carrying this T cell receptor (beta chain) occurred once. This sample was taken from a study of blood T cell repertoires in COVID-19. On the study more broadly: Whether acute or convalescent, the COVID-19 samples came from the United States, Italy and Spain. Sample material is recorded as cDNA or gDNA derived from T cells, B-cell-depleted T cells, or PBMCs.

This CDR3 is 16 amino acids long. Germline trimming cut 5 bases from V and 4 bases from J; bases unmatched to any gene: 13. Germline V gene lookup returns CDR1 MDHEN and CDR2 SYDVKM. In the study's own analysis: Amplification from reference gene primers served as the basis for estimated nucleated cell counts. The protocol was immunoSEQ multiplex PCR, while the TCRdb copy is restricted to in-frame clones and leaves out a portion. For V, J and clone size, that table is used; D and trimming come from the DNA. The table lists roughly 240,000 clones, roughly 86% of them singletons, with about 1.6% in the top ten.

The chain employs TRBV28 and TRBJ1-1, with 7 bases lining up with TRBD1. The TCR sequence derives from a woman aged 60-75 years who had recovered from COVID-19. The sample comprised peripheral blood. CDR3 sequence reads: CASSLSRQGGATEAFF. The CDR3 DNA follows: TGTGCCAGCAGTCTATCCCGACAGGGAGGTGCCACTGAAGCTTTCTTT. Full variable domain (missing parts from reference TRBV28 and TRBJ1-1): DVKVTQSSRYLVKRTGEKVFLECVQDMDHENMFWYRQDPGLGLRLIYFSYDVKMKEKGDIPEGYSVSREKKERFSLILESASTNQTSMYLCASSLSRQGGATEAFFGQGTRLTVV.